This section outlines one TCR beta chain sequence together with its context. This sample stems from a study of blood T cell repertoires in COVID-19. On the study more broadly: Samples taken during acute and convalescent COVID-19 were collected in the United States, Italy and Spain. PBMCs, B-cell-depleted T cells, or T cells provided the cDNA or gDNA that made up the material.

The CDR3 is 16 residues long. CDR1 and CDR2 (germline): SNHLY, FYNNEI. V lost 6 bases and J lost 2; bases outside the gene matches: 6. Per the original methods: Quantification of nucleated cells was approximated via reference gene primer amplification. Measured with immunoSEQ multiplex PCR; TCRdb has only the in-frame clones, and not every one. The DNA gave D and trimming, while V, J and clone size come from that table. The sample records 390,000 or so clones, around 87% being singletons. Specimen: peripheral blood. The sequence derives from a man between 18 and 35 years old with active or convalescent COVID-19. The chain has TRBV2 and TRBJ1-3, with 11 bases identical to TRBD1. The CDR3: CASSGLGQGAGNTIYF. CDR3 sequence (DNA): TGTGCCAGCAGCGGATTGGGACAGGGGGCTGGAAACACCATATATTTT.